This T cell receptor (beta chain) derives from a study of blood T cells in healthy people across ages. Together with a sample-barcoded 5' primer, a J-beta primer mix was included in a second PCR lasting roughly 6 to 12 cycles. TCRdb passed the 5' RACE reads through MiXCR, listing each CDR3 protein once. The repertoire includes 1.5 million to 2 million distinct CDR3 sequences, 40% to 55% of them detected once, and over 2% sits in the top ten. Trimming cost V 1 base and J 3 bases, with 16 bases left between them. Germline CDR1 is MGHRA and CDR2 is YSYEKL. The CDR3 has 17 amino acids. V and J are TRBV4-1 and TRBJ1-5; maybe TRBD1 (5 bases). The sequenced material came from blood. The TCR comes from a woman in her thirties or forties in good health. CDR3 DNA: TGCGCCAGCAGCCAAGTTGCGTCAGGGAGGAACAATCAGCCCCAGCATTTT. Translating gives CASSQVASGRNNQPQHF.